Listed here are 5 T cell receptor beta chains from one sample, sequenced in a study of blood T cells in healthy people across ages. It was with a sample-barcoded 5' primer and a J-beta primer mix that a second PCR of about 6 to 12 cycles was run. From the 5' RACE reads, TCRdb called clonotypes with MiXCR, one entry per CDR3 protein. The profile covers roughly 1,500,000 distinct CDR3 sequences, with about 32% appearing a single time and about 11% taken by the ten largest. The sample comprised blood. Receptors were obtained from a woman in her thirties in good health.

This clonotype has a count of ten or more. The chain employs TRBV3-1 and TRBJ1-5; D is perhaps TRBD1 (6 bases). Germline loops: CDR1 LGHDT, CDR2 YNNKEL (reference sequence). CDR3 length: 14 residues. V lost 4 bases to trimming and J lost 3 bases, with 10 bases between them. This chain's CDR3 is CASSRGQNNQPQHF. CDR3 DNA sequence: TGTGCCAGCAGCCGAGGACAGAACAATCAGCCCCAGCATTTT.

The rearrangement joins TRBV2 to TRBJ1-1, with unresolved D. The CDR3 spans 14 residues. Per the germline V gene, CDR1 is SNHLY and CDR2 is FYNNEI. V lost 3 bases, J lost 0 bases, and 8 bases lay in between. CDR3 residues: CASSEAQLNTEAFF. For the CDR3, the DNA is TGTGCCAGCAGTGAGGCTCAGTTGAACACTGAAGCTTTCTTT.

The chain is built from TRBV11-2 and TRBJ2-3; D remains ambiguous. Trimming left V 1 base short and J 1 base short, with 12 bases between. Germline assignment: CDR1 SGHAT and CDR2 FQNNGV. This CDR3 region has 16 residues. The CDR3 bases are TGTGCCAGCAGCTTAGGGTTTTTCCTACGCACAGATACGCAGTATTTT. Translating gives CASSLGFFLRTDTQYF.

V is TRBV6-6 and J is TRBJ1-5; D is possibly TRBD1 (5 bases). Germline V gives CDR1 MNHNY, CDR2 SVGAGI (reference sequence). The CDR3 runs to 15 residues. Trimming pared 2 bases from V and 3 bases from J, leaving 11 bases between. CDR3 sequence reads: CASSYRTGDNQPQHF. Written as DNA, the CDR3 is TGTGCCAGCAGTTACCGGACGGGGGACAATCAGCCCCAGCATTTT.

This clonotype was recorded only once. A much larger clone is a single base away; this may be a read error. This chain links TRBV6-2 or TRBV6-3 with TRBJ2-1, with D perhaps matching TRBD2 (6 bases). The CDR3 spans 13 residues. CDR1 MNHEY and CDR2 SVGEGT come from the germline V gene. Written as DNA, the CDR3 is TGTGCCGGCAGCCCTCTAGGAGGGCATGAGCAGTTCTTC. The encoded protein is CAGSPLGGHEQFF.